The rows below give T cell receptor beta chains drawn from one sample of a study of T cell responses to AZD1222 COVID-19 vaccine. Some clones are missing from TCRdb's copy, which holds only in-frame ones; the method was immunoSEQ multiplex PCR. The data hold roughly 180,000 clones, with 92% observed a single time. Source: peripheral blood, taken 28 days after the second AZD1222 dose. These receptor sequences come from an adult who received the AZD1222 COVID-19 vaccine. The CDR3 runs from the conserved cysteine through the conserved F or W. Fields, in order: D gene, CDR3 length, clone size, V gene, J gene, CDR3 protein, CDR3 DNA. The D gene is left open where the match is weak. Size is stated for part of the rows, as once, few or many counts, or as a class when the clone is expanded.

d_gene: -; len: 15; abundance: -; v_gene: TRBV24-1; j_gene: TRBJ1-1; CDR3aa: CATSDSGSLNTEAFF; CDR3nt: TGTGCCACCAGTGATTCAGGCAGTTTGAACACTGAAGCTTTCTTT
d_gene: TRBD1; len: 13; abundance: -; v_gene: TRBV6-5; j_gene: TRBJ1-2; CDR3aa: CASSLQGTGGYTF; CDR3nt: TGTGCCAGCAGCCTACAGGGGACGGGGGGCTACACCTTC
d_gene: -; len: 15; abundance: -; v_gene: TRBV3-1/TRBV3-2; j_gene: TRBJ1-5; CDR3aa: CASSQDRGSNQPQHF; CDR3nt: TGTGCCAGCAGCCAAGATAGAGGAAGCAATCAGCCCCAGCATTTT
d_gene: TRBD1; len: 14; abundance: -; v_gene: TRBV5-1; j_gene: TRBJ2-2; CDR3aa: CASSLRQGRGELFF; CDR3nt: TGCGCCAGCAGCCTCCGACAGGGCCGCGGGGAGCTGTTTTTT
d_gene: -; len: 12; abundance: few; v_gene: TRBV7-9; j_gene: TRBJ2-7; CDR3aa: CASSLALDEQYF; CDR3nt: TGTGCCAGCAGCTTAGCGCTGGACGAGCAGTACTTC
d_gene: TRBD2; len: 16; abundance: -; v_gene: TRBV24-1; j_gene: TRBJ2-7; CDR3aa: CATASSSGRDSYEQYF; CDR3nt: TGTGCCACCGCCTCTTCTAGCGGGAGGGACTCCTACGAGCAGTACTTC
d_gene: TRBD1; len: 14; abundance: -; v_gene: TRBV2; j_gene: TRBJ1-3; CDR3aa: CASSRTGAGNTIYF; CDR3nt: TGTGCCAGCAGCCGGACAGGGGCTGGAAACACCATATATTTT
d_gene: -; len: 14; abundance: -; v_gene: TRBV30; j_gene: TRBJ1-1; CDR3aa: CAWSGGPWEAEAFF; CDR3nt: TGTGCCTGGAGTGGAGGCCCCTGGGAAGCTGAAGCTTTCTTT
d_gene: -; len: 14; abundance: -; v_gene: TRBV5-1; j_gene: TRBJ1-1; CDR3aa: CASSLGGGPTEAFF; CDR3nt: TGCGCCAGCAGCTTGGGCGGCGGGCCAACTGAAGCTTTCTTT
d_gene: -; len: 17; abundance: -; v_gene: TRBV4-1; j_gene: TRBJ2-2; CDR3aa: CASSQGGRTWSTGELFF; CDR3nt: TGCGCCAGCAGCCAAGGAGGGAGAACTTGGTCCACCGGGGAGCTGTTTTTT
d_gene: -; len: 11; abundance: -; v_gene: TRBV6-2/TRBV6-3; j_gene: TRBJ2-1; CDR3aa: CASSLGVEQFF; CDR3nt: TGTGCCAGCAGTCTGGGGGTTGAGCAGTTCTTC
d_gene: TRBD2; len: 15; abundance: -; v_gene: TRBV5-1; j_gene: TRBJ2-2; CDR3aa: CASSLRAGGTGELFF; CDR3nt: TGCGCCAGCAGCCTCCGAGCGGGAGGGACCGGGGAGCTGTTTTTT
d_gene: -; len: 11; abundance: -; v_gene: TRBV29-1; j_gene: TRBJ2-3; CDR3aa: CSGGPTDTQYF; CDR3nt: TGCAGCGGTGGACCCACAGATACGCAGTATTTT
d_gene: -; len: 15; abundance: -; v_gene: TRBV30; j_gene: TRBJ1-1; CDR3aa: CAWSTYTILNTEAFF; CDR3nt: TGTGCCTGGAGTACCTACACCATCTTGAACACTGAAGCTTTCTTT
d_gene: -; len: 13; abundance: once; v_gene: TRBV30; j_gene: TRBJ1-5; CDR3aa: CAWSGGYNQPQHF; CDR3nt: TGTGCCTGGAGTGGGGGATACAATCAGCCCCAGCATTTT
d_gene: -; len: 16; abundance: -; v_gene: TRBV21-1; j_gene: TRBJ2-7; CDR3aa: CASSKVVGTFSYEQYF; CDR3nt: TGTGCCAGCAGCAAAGTAGTGGGCACCTTCTCCTACGAGCAGTACTTC
d_gene: -; len: 13; abundance: -; v_gene: TRBV30; j_gene: TRBJ1-1; CDR3aa: CAWSVPILGEAFF; CDR3nt: TGTGCCTGGAGTGTTCCGATCCTGGGAGAAGCTTTCTTT
d_gene: TRBD2; len: 14; abundance: -; v_gene: TRBV5-8; j_gene: TRBJ2-5; CDR3aa: CASSPSSGKETQYF; CDR3nt: TGTGCCAGCAGCCCATCTAGCGGGAAAGAGACCCAGTACTTC
d_gene: -; len: 16; abundance: many; v_gene: TRBV27; j_gene: TRBJ2-1; CDR3aa: CASSPQGAGGNNEQFF; CDR3nt: TGTGCCAGCAGCCCCCAGGGGGCGGGGGGTAACAATGAGCAGTTCTTC
d_gene: -; len: 13; abundance: few; v_gene: TRBV19; j_gene: TRBJ2-4; CDR3aa: CASRLGSKNIQYF; CDR3nt: TGTGCCAGTAGGCTGGGATCCAAAAACATTCAGTACTTC
d_gene: -; len: 13; abundance: once; v_gene: TRBV29-1; j_gene: TRBJ1-1; CDR3aa: CSVTWAMNTEAFF; CDR3nt: TGCAGTGTCACTTGGGCAATGAACACTGAAGCTTTCTTT
d_gene: -; len: 13; abundance: -; v_gene: TRBV2; j_gene: TRBJ1-2; CDR3aa: CASSEIPTPLYTF; CDR3nt: TGTGCCAGCAGCGAAATACCGACACCCCTCTACACCTTC
d_gene: -; len: 15; abundance: -; v_gene: TRBV30; j_gene: TRBJ1-3; CDR3aa: CASEGVRRSGNTIYF; CDR3nt: TGTGCCTCCGAGGGTGTTAGGAGATCTGGAAACACCATATATTTT
d_gene: -; len: 16; abundance: -; v_gene: TRBV30; j_gene: TRBJ1-2; CDR3aa: CAWSPRAVGWDYGYTF; CDR3nt: TGTGCCTGGAGTCCCCGCGCAGTCGGATGGGACTATGGCTACACCTTC
d_gene: TRBD2; len: 13; abundance: -; v_gene: TRBV7-2; j_gene: TRBJ2-7; CDR3aa: CASSLSRTSEQYF; CDR3nt: TGTGCCAGCAGCTTATCCCGGACTAGCGAGCAGTACTTC
d_gene: -; len: 16; abundance: -; v_gene: TRBV9; j_gene: TRBJ2-7; CDR3aa: CASSEGGANGPYEQYF; CDR3nt: TGTGCCAGCAGCGAAGGGGGGGCAAACGGCCCCTACGAGCAGTACTTC
d_gene: -; len: 15; abundance: -; v_gene: TRBV11-2; j_gene: TRBJ2-7; CDR3aa: CASSKPQDSNYEQYF; CDR3nt: TGTGCCAGCAGCAAACCCCAGGACAGTAACTACGAGCAGTACTTC
d_gene: -; len: 13; abundance: once; v_gene: TRBV19; j_gene: TRBJ1-2; CDR3aa: CASNQNTGGGYTF; CDR3nt: TGTGCCAGTAATCAAAATACGGGGGGTGGCTACACCTTC
d_gene: -; len: 11; abundance: -; v_gene: TRBV5-6; j_gene: TRBJ2-7; CDR3aa: CASSFGYEQYF; CDR3nt: TGTGCCAGCAGCTTCGGCTACGAGCAGTACTTC
d_gene: TRBD1; len: 17; abundance: few; v_gene: TRBV23-1; j_gene: TRBJ2-7; CDR3aa: CASSQSGPDRGSYEQYF; CDR3nt: TGCGCCAGCAGTCAATCGGGTCCGGACAGGGGATCCTACGAGCAGTACTTC
d_gene: -; len: 15; abundance: -; v_gene: TRBV19; j_gene: TRBJ1-1; CDR3aa: CASSIGVWADTEAFF; CDR3nt: TGTGCCAGTAGTATAGGGGTTTGGGCGGACACTGAAGCTTTCTTT
d_gene: -; len: 14; abundance: -; v_gene: TRBV6-5; j_gene: TRBJ1-1; CDR3aa: CASSYKGLFTEAFF; CDR3nt: TGTGCCAGCAGTTACAAGGGGTTATTCACTGAAGCTTTCTTT
d_gene: -; len: 13; abundance: once; v_gene: TRBV4-1; j_gene: TRBJ1-2; CDR3aa: CASSERGRDGYTF; CDR3nt: TGCGCCAGCAGCGAACGAGGGAGGGATGGCTACACCTTC
d_gene: TRBD1; len: 12; abundance: few; v_gene: TRBV29-1; j_gene: TRBJ2-3; CDR3aa: CSVNRGPDTQYF; CDR3nt: TGCAGCGTTAACAGGGGACCAGATACGCAGTATTTT
d_gene: TRBD1; len: 15; abundance: -; v_gene: TRBV7-6; j_gene: TRBJ1-5; CDR3aa: CASSGYRGRNQPQHF; CDR3nt: TGTGCCAGCAGCGGATACAGGGGTCGCAATCAGCCCCAGCATTTT
d_gene: -; len: 16; abundance: -; v_gene: TRBV5-1; j_gene: TRBJ1-4; CDR3aa: CASSPTALATNKKLFF; CDR3nt: TGCGCCAGCAGCCCGACCGCTCTTGCAACTAATAAAAAACTGTTTTTT